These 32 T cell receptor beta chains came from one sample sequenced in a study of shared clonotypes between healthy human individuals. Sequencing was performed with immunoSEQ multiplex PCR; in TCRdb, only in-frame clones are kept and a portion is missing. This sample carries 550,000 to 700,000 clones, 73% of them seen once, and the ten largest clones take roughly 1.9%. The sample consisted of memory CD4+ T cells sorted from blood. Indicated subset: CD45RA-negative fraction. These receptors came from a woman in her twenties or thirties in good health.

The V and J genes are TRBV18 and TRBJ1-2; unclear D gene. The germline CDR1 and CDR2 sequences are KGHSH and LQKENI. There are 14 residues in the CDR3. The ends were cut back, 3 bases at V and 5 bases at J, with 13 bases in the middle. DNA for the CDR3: TGTGCCAGCTCACCCGGACGGGAGGGTTATGGCTACACCTTC. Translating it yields CASSPGREGYGYTF.

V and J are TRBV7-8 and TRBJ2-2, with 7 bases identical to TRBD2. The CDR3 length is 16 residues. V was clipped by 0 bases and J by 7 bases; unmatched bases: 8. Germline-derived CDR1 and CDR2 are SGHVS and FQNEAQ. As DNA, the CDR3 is TGTGCCAGCAGCTTAGCAGGGCGGGGGAATGGCGGGGAGCTGTTTTTT. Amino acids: CASSLAGRGNGGELFF.

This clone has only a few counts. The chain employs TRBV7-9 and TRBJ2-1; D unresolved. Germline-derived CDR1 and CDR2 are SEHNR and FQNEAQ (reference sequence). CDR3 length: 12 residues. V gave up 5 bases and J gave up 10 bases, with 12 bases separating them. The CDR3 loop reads CASSPQAVEQFF. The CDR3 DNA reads TGTGCCAGCAGCCCTCAGGCCGTGGAGCAGTTCTTC.

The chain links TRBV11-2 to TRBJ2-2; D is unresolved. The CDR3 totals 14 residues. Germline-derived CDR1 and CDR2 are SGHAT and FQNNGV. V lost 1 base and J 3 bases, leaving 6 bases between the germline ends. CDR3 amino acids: CASSLAHYTGELFF. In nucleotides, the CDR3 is TGTGCCAGCAGCTTAGCACATTACACCGGGGAGCTGTTTTTT.

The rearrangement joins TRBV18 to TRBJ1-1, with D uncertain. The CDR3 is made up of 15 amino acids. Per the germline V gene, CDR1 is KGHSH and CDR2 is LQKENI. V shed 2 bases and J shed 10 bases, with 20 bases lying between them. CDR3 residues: CASSPMSYASSSAFF. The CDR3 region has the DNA TGTGCCAGCTCACCAATGTCTTACGCGTCCAGTTCAGCTTTCTTT. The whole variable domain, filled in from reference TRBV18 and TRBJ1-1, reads NAGVMQNPRHLVRRRGQEARLRCSPMKGHSHVYWYRQLPEEGLKFMVYLQKENIIDESGMPKERFSAEFPKEGPSILRIQQVVRGDSAAYFCASSPMSYASSSAFFGQGTRLTVV.

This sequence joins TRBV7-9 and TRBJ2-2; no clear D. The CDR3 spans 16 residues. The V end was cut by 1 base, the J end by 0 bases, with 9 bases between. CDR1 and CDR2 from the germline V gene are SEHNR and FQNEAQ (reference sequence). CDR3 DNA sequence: TGTGCCAGCAGCTTAGTTGACGGACCGAACACCGGGGAGCTGTTTTTT. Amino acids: CASSLVDGPNTGELFF.

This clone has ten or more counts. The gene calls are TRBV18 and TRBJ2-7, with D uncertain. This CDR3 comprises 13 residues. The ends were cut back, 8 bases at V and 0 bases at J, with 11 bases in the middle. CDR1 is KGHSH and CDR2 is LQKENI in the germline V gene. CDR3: CASGPDGSYEQYF. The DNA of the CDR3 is TGTGCCAGCGGACCCGACGGCTCCTACGAGCAGTACTTC. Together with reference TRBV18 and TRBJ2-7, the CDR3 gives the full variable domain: NAGVMQNPRHLVRRRGQEARLRCSPMKGHSHVYWYRQLPEEGLKFMVYLQKENIIDESGMPKERFSAEFPKEGPSILRIQQVVRGDSAAYFCASGPDGSYEQYFGPGTRLTVT.

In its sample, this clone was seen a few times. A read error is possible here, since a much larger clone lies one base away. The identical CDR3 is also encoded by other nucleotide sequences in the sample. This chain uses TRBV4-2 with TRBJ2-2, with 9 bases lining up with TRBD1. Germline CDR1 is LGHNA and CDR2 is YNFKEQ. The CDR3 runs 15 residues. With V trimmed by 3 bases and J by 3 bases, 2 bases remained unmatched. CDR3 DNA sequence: TGTGCCAGCAGCCAGGGGGACAGGGACACCGGGGAGCTGTTTTTT. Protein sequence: CASSQGDRDTGELFF.

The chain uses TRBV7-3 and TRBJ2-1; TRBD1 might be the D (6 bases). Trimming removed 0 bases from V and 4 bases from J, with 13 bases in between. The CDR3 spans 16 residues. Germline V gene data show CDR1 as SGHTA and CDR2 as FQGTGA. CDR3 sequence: CASSLTGRTVYNEQFF. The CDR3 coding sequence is TGTGCCAGCAGCTTAACGGGTAGGACAGTATACAATGAGCAGTTCTTC.

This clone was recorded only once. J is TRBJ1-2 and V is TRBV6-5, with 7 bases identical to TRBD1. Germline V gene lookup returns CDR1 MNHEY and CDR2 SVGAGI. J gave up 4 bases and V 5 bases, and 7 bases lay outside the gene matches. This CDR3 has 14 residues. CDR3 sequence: CASSTSGQVYGYTF. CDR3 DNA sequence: TGTGCCAGCAGTACGTCAGGACAGGTCTATGGCTACACCTTC.

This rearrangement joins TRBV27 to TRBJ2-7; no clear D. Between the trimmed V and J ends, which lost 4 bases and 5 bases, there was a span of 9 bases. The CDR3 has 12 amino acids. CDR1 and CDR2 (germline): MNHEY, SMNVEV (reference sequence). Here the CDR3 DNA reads TGTGCCAGCAGTTCTATTCGACACGAGCAGTACTTC. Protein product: CASSSIRHEQYF.

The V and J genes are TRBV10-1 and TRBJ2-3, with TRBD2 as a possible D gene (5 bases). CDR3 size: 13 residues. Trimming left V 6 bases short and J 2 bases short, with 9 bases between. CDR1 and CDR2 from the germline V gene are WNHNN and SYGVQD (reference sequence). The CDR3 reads CASRQRTTDTQYF. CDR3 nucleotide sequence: TGCGCCAGCAGACAGCGGACCACAGATACGCAGTATTTT.

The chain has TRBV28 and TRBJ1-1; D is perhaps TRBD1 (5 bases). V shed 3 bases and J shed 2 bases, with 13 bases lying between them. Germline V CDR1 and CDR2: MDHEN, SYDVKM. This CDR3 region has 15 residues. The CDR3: CASSFLDRLNTEAFF. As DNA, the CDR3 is TGTGCCAGCAGTTTCTTAGACAGACTAAACACTGAAGCTTTCTTT.

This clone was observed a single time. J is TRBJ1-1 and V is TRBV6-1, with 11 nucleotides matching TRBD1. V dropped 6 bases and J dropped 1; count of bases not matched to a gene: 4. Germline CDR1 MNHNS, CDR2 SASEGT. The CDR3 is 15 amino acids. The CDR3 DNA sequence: TGTGCCAGCAGCCCCGGACAGGGGGCGAACACTGAAGCTTTCTTT. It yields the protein CASSPGQGANTEAFF.

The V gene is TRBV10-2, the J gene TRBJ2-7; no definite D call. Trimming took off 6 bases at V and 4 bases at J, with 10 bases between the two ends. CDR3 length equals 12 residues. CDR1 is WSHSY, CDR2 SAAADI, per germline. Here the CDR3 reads CASSEAGYEQYF. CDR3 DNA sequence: TGCGCCAGCAGCGAGGCAGGTTACGAGCAGTACTTC.

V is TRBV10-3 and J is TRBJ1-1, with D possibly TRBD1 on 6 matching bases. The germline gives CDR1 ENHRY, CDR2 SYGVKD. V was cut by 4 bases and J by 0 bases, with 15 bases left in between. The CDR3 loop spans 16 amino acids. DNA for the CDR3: TGTGCCATCAGTGTCCTCGAGAGGACAGTGAACACTGAAGCTTTCTTT. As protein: CAISVLERTVNTEAFF.

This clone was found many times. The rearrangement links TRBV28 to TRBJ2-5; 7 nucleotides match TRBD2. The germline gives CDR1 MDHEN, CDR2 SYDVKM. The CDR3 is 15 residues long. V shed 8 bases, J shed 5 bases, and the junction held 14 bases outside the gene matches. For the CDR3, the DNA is TGTGCCAGCTCCCTAAGCGGGGTTTCGGGGGAGACCCAGTACTTC. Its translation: CASSLSGVSGETQYF.

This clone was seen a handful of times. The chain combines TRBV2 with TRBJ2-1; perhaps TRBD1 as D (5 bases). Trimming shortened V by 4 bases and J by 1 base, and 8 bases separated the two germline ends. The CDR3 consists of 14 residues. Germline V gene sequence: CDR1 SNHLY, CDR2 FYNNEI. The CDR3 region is CASSVQGSYNEQFF. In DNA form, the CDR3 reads TGTGCCAGCAGTGTTCAGGGTTCCTACAATGAGCAGTTCTTC. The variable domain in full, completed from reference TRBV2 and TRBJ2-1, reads EPEVTQTPSHQVTQMGQEVILRCVPISNHLYFYWYRQILGQKVEFLVSFYNNEISEKSEIFDDQFSVERPDGSNFTLKIRSTKLEDSAMYFCASSVQGSYNEQFFGPGTRLTVL.

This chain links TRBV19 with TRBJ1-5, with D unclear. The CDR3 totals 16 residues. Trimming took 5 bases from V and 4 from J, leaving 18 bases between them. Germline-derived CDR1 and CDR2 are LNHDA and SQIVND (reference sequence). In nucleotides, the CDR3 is TGTGCCAGTAGTCCGGTTACTTCGATTGAAAATCAGCCCCAGCATTTT. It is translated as CASSPVTSIENQPQHF.

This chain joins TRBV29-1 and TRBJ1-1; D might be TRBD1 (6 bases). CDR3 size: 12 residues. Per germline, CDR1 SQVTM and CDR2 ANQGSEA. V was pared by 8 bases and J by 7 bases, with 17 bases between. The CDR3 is CSTGQRQNEAFF. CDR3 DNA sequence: TGCAGCACCGGACAGCGGCAAAATGAAGCTTTCTTT.

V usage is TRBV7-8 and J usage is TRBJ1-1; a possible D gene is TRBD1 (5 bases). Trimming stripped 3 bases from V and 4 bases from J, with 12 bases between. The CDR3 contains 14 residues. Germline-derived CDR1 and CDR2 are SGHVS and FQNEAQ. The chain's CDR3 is CASSLGGRVTEAFF. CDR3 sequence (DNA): TGTGCCAGCAGCTTGGGGGGTCGTGTCACTGAAGCTTTCTTT.

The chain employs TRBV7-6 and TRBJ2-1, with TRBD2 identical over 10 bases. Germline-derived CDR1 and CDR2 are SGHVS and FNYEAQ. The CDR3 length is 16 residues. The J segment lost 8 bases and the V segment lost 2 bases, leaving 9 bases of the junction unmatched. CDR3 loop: CASSLLAGVNVYEQFF. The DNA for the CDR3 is TGTGCCAGCAGCTTACTAGCGGGAGTCAACGTCTATGAGCAGTTCTTC.

The CDR3 loop is CAIRGLAGGQSYEQYF. CDR3 nucleotides: TGTGCCATCAGGGGACTAGCGGGAGGCCAATCCTACGAGCAGTACTTC. The chain joins TRBV10-3 to TRBJ2-7, with 15 bases lining up with TRBD2. The J segment lost 1 base and the V segment lost 6 bases, leaving 4 bases of the junction unmatched. The CDR3 contains 16 residues. Germline lookup yields CDR1 ENHRY and CDR2 SYGVKD.

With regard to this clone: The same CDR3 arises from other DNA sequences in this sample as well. CDR3 protein: CAISDPGTGNTEAFF. The CDR3, as DNA: TGTGCCATCAGTGACCCCGGGACAGGGAACACTGAAGCTTTCTTT. The chain joins TRBV10-3 to TRBJ1-1; 8 bases fit TRBD1. Germline V lookup: CDR1 ENHRY, CDR2 SYGVKD. CDR3 length: 15 amino acids. Germline trimming cut 3 bases from V and 1 base from J; bases unmatched to any gene: 4.

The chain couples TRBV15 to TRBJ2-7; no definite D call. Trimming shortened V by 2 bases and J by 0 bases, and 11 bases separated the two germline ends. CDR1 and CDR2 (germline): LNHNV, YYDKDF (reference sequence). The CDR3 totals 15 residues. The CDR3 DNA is TGTGCCACCAGCAGATCTTCAGCAGGCTCCTACGAGCAGTACTTC. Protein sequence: CATSRSSAGSYEQYF. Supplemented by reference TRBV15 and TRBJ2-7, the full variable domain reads DAMVIQNPRYQVTQFGKPVTLSCSQTLNHNVMYWYQQKSSQAPKLLFHYYDKDFNNEADTPDNFQSRRPNTSFCFLDIRSPGLGDTAMYLCATSRSSAGSYEQYFGPGTRLTVT.

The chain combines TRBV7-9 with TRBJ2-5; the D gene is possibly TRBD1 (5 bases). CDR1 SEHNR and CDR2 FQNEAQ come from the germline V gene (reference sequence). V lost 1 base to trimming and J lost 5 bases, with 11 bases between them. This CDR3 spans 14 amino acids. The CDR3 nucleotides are TGTGCCAGCAGCTTAGGTGGGGCGACGGAGACCCAGTACTTC. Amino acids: CASSLGGATETQYF. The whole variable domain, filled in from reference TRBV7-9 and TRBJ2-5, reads DTGVSQNPRHKITKRGQNVTFRCDPISEHNRLYWYRQTLGQGPEFLTYFQNEAQLEKSRLLSDRFSAERPKGSFSTLEIQRTEQGDSAMYLCASSLGGATETQYFGPGTRLLVL.

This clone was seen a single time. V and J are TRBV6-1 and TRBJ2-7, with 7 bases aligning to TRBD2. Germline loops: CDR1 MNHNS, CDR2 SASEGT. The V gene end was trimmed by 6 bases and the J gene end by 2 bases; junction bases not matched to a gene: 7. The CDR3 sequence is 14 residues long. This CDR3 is CASRYGAGAYEQYF. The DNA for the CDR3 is TGTGCCAGCAGATACGGGGCGGGAGCCTACGAGCAGTACTTC.

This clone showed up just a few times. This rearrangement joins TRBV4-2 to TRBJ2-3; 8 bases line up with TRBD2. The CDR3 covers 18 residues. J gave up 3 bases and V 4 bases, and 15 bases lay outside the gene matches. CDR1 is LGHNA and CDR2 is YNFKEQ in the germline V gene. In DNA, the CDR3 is TGTGCCAGCAGCCCCGAAAGTGACCTCGGGAGGGGGACAGATACGCAGTATTTT. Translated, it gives CASSPESDLGRGTDTQYF.

The CDR3 sequence is CASSFQSGVTDTQYF. The CDR3 region has the DNA TGTGCCAGCAGTTTCCAGAGCGGGGTCACAGATACGCAGTATTTT. The gene calls are TRBV28 and TRBJ2-3; the match to TRBD2 covers 7 bases. The germline CDR1 and CDR2 sequences are MDHEN and SYDVKM. The CDR3 totals 15 residues. Trimming cost V 3 bases and J 2 bases; bases outside gene matches: 5. Full variable domain (missing parts from reference TRBV28 and TRBJ2-3): DVKVTQSSRYLVKRTGEKVFLECVQDMDHENMFWYRQDPGLGLRLIYFSYDVKMKEKGDIPEGYSVSREKKERFSLILESASTNQTSMYLCASSFQSGVTDTQYFGPGTRLTVL.

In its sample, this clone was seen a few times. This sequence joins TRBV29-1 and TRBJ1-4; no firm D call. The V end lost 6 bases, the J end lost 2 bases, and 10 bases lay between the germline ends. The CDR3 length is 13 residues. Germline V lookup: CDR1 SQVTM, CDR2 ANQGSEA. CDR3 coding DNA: TGCAGCGTCCGCCTGTCCACTAATGAAAAACTGTTTTTT. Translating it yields CSVRLSTNEKLFF.

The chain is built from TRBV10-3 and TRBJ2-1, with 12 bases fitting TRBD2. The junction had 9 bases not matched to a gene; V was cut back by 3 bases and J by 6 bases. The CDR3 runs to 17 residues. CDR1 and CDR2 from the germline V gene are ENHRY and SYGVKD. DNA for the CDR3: TGTGCCATCAGTGATCCGACTAGCGGGAGTCTGGGCAATGAGCAGTTCTTC. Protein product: CAISDPTSGSLGNEQFF.

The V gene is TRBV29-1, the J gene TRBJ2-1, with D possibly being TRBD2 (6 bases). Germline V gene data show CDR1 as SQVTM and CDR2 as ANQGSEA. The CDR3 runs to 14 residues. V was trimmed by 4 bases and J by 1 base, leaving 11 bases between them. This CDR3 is CSVGSGLSYNEQFF. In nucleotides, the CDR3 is TGCAGCGTTGGTAGCGGACTATCCTACAATGAGCAGTTCTTC.